The 18 T cell receptor beta chains given below trace back to one sample, sequenced in a study of blood T cells in healthy people across ages. The authors ran a second PCR of 7 to 11 cycles using a sample-barcoded 5' primer and a J-beta primer mix. TCRdb fed the 5' RACE reads into MiXCR, producing one record per CDR3 protein. Of about 1.5 million distinct CDR3 sequences in the sample, about 42% are singletons; the top ten hold 4%. Sequencing was done on a sample of blood. The receptors were gathered from a woman younger than 35 in good health.

The chain recombines TRBV9 with TRBJ1-5; 7 nucleotides agree with TRBD1. V trimming: 3 bases; J trimming: 4 bases; junction bases outside the gene matches: 7. Germline-derived CDR1 and CDR2 are SGDLS and YYNGEE. The CDR3 is 15 amino acids. The CDR3 bases are TGTGCCAGCAGCGAGGACACAGGGGCTAATCAGCCCCAGCATTTT. This gives the protein CASSEDTGANQPQHF.

This chain connects TRBV6-5 to TRBJ1-1, with D unclear. Germline V gene lookup returns CDR1 MNHEY and CDR2 SVGAGI. CDR3 length: 13 residues. V was clipped by 5 bases and J by 6 bases, with 13 bases between them. The CDR3 spells CASSDGEGSEAFF. CDR3 DNA sequence: TGTGCCAGCAGTGACGGTGAAGGCTCTGAAGCTTTCTTT.

This clonotype showed up just a few times. V is TRBV2 and J is TRBJ2-2, with 10 bases lining up with TRBD1. Trimming removed 6 bases from V and 5 bases from J; junction bases left unmatched: 3. There are 14 residues in the CDR3. In germline, CDR1 is SNHLY, CDR2 FYNNEI. CDR3 DNA: TGTGCCAGCAGAGAGGGACAGGGGACCGGGGAGCTGTTTTTT. Its translation: CASREGQGTGELFF.

This clonotype was seen a handful of times. The chain links TRBV12-3 or TRBV12-4 to TRBJ1-2; perhaps TRBD1 as D (6 bases). This CDR3 spans 14 amino acids. Trimming pared 1 base from V and 4 bases from J, leaving 10 bases between. The CDR3 loop is CASSLGGPGYGYTF. Written as DNA, the CDR3 is TGTGCCAGCAGTTTAGGGGGGCCTGGCTATGGCTACACCTTC.

The chain uses TRBV18 and TRBJ2-3, with D hard to call. The CDR3 sequence is 15 residues long. Germline CDR1 is KGHSH and CDR2 is LQKENI. Between the trimmed V and J ends, which lost 4 bases and 6 bases, there was a span of 17 bases. CDR3 protein: CASSLSDGRADTQYF. The CDR3 DNA is TGTGCCAGCTCACTCAGCGATGGAAGAGCGGATACGCAGTATTTT.

The chain is built from TRBV6-5 and TRBJ1-1, with D maybe TRBD1 (5 bases). The length of the CDR3 is 14 residues. In germline, CDR1 is MNHEY, CDR2 SVGAGI. With 6 bases removed from V and 4 bases from J, the gap between germline ends came to 15 bases. CDR3 protein: CASSLVGVGTEAFF. CDR3 bases: TGTGCCAGCAGCTTAGTGGGGGTGGGCACTGAAGCTTTCTTT.

This clonotype has just a few counts. The rearrangement uses TRBV4-1 and TRBJ1-4; D not resolved. V lost 1 base and J 8 bases, leaving 11 bases between the germline ends. This CDR3 has 14 residues. The V gene's germline CDR1 is MGHRA and CDR2 YSYEKL. The CDR3 protein is CASSQVGLGEKLFF. DNA for the CDR3: TGCGCCAGCAGCCAAGTGGGCTTGGGAGAAAAACTGTTTTTT.

This clonotype was detected a few times. The chain carries TRBV20-1 and TRBJ2-3; D could derive from TRBD1 or TRBD2 (5 bases each). V was cut by 2 bases and J by 1 base, with 7 bases left in between. The germline gives CDR1 DFQATT, CDR2 SNEGSKA (reference sequence). The CDR3 is made up of 13 amino acids. CDR3 bases: TGCAGTGCTAGAAGGGACGGCACAGATACGCAGTATTTT. Translation: CSARRDGTDTQYF.

This clonotype has only one observation. The chain couples TRBV7-9 to TRBJ2-1; D possibly matches TRBD1 or TRBD2 (6 bases each). Germline CDR1 SEHNR, CDR2 FQNEAQ (reference sequence). Trimming pared 7 bases from V and 7 bases from J, leaving 23 bases between. The CDR3 is made up of 16 amino acids. CDR3 amino acids: CASTEGGLLWSNEQFF. In nucleotides, the CDR3 is TGTGCCAGCACCGAAGGGGGACTCCTCTGGAGTAATGAGCAGTTCTTC. Full variable domain (rest looked up from reference TRBV7-9 and TRBJ2-1): DTGVSQNPRHKITKRGQNVTFRCDPISEHNRLYWYRQTLGQGPEFLTYFQNEAQLEKSRLLSDRFSAERPKGSFSTLEIQRTEQGDSAMYLCASTEGGLLWSNEQFFGPGTRLTVL.

A few counts support this clonotype. The genes are TRBV7-2 and TRBJ2-1; the D is unclear. Germline CDR1 reads SGHTA; CDR2 reads FQGNSA. Deletions cut 5 bases from V and 7 bases from J, with 12 bases between. The CDR3 has 13 residues. The CDR3 sequence is CASSLHVRNEQFF. CDR3 in DNA: TGTGCCAGCAGCCTCCACGTCCGGAATGAGCAGTTCTTC.

The chain employs TRBV20-1 and TRBJ1-1, with D maybe TRBD1 (5 bases). Germline CDR1 and CDR2: DFQATT and SNEGSKA (reference sequence). This CDR3 has 14 amino acids. V lost 7 bases, J lost 2 bases, and 17 bases lay in between. The CDR3 region has the DNA TGCAGTGTTCAATTACAGGCTATAAACACTGAAGCTTTCTTT. Translating gives CSVQLQAINTEAFF.

V is TRBV20-1 and J is TRBJ2-5; no definite D call. Germline V lookup: CDR1 DFQATT, CDR2 SNEGSKA (reference sequence). Deletions cut 8 bases from V and 11 bases from J, with 27 bases between. The CDR3 runs to 14 residues. The CDR3, as DNA: TGCAGTCCAGAGTCCGGACCTCCTTACAATGAGCAGTACTTC. It specifies CSPESGPPYNEQYF.

This chain uses TRBV7-9 with TRBJ2-1, with 10 bases matching TRBD1. This CDR3 has 13 amino acids. CDR1 is SEHNR and CDR2 is FQNEAQ in the germline V gene (reference sequence). V was clipped by 10 bases and J by 8 bases; unmatched bases: 8. The CDR3 spells CAIRQGAFYEQFF. The CDR3 bases are TGTGCCATCCGACAGGGGGCGTTTTATGAGCAGTTCTTC.

There are a few counts of this clonotype. The rearrangement joins TRBV25-1 to TRBJ2-1; D possibly corresponds to TRBD1 (6 bases). CDR3 length equals 12 residues. Trimming removed 7 bases from V and 7 bases from J, with 11 bases in between. Looked up from germline, CDR1 is MGHDK and CDR2 is SYGVNS. Here the CDR3 DNA reads TGTGCCAGCACCTCCAGGGGAAATGAGCAGTTCTTC. This sequence encodes CASTSRGNEQFF.

This clonotype was detected once. V and J are TRBV15 and TRBJ2-5, with D perhaps matching TRBD1 or TRBD2 (5 bases each). CDR1 and CDR2 from the germline V gene are LNHNV and YYDKDF (reference sequence). The germline V and J ends were trimmed by 5 bases and 4 bases, with 11 bases remaining between them. The CDR3 covers 13 residues. The CDR3 DNA reads TGTGCCACCAGCGGGGGTGAAGGAGAGACCCAGTACTTC. Amino acids: CATSGGEGETQYF.

This clonotype came up a few times. V is TRBV29-1 and J is TRBJ2-7, with TRBD1 matching 9 bases. Per the germline V gene, CDR1 is SQVTM and CDR2 is ANQGSEA. The J segment lost 0 bases and the V segment lost 6 bases, leaving 3 bases of the junction unmatched. The CDR3 totals 13 residues. The CDR3 reads CSVGDRASYEQYF. In nucleotides, the CDR3 is TGCAGCGTGGGGGACAGGGCCTCCTACGAGCAGTACTTC.

V is TRBV4-3 and J is TRBJ2-5, with a tentative D call TRBD2 (5 bases). Trimming left V 3 bases short and J 2 bases short, with 16 bases between. The CDR3 is 16 residues long. The germline gives CDR1 LGHNA, CDR2 YSLEER. The CDR3 DNA reads as TGCGCCAGCAGCCAGAACTTACCGGGAACTCAAGAGACCCAGTACTTC. Its translation is CASSQNLPGTQETQYF.

This clonotype has just a few counts. The chain links TRBV9 to TRBJ2-7; TRBD2 matches 9 bases. Unmatched junction bases numbered 10, after V lost 3 bases and J lost 3 bases. Germline V gives CDR1 SGDLS, CDR2 YYNGEE. The CDR3 is 16 residues long. The CDR3 loop is CASSGSGASGVYEQYF. CDR3 bases: TGTGCCAGCAGCGGGAGCGGGGCTAGCGGGGTCTACGAGCAGTACTTC. Using reference TRBV9 and TRBJ2-7 for the parts outside the CDR3, the full variable domain is DSGVTQTPKHLITATGQRVTLRCSPRSGDLSVYWYQQSLDQGLQFLIQYYNGEERAKGNILERFSAQQFPDLHSELNLSSLELGDSALYFCASSGSGASGVYEQYFGPGTRLTVT.